This is a list of T cell receptor beta chains from one sample in a study of OX40 agonist ivuxolimab in advanced cancers. Method: immunoSEQ multiplex PCR; TCRdb's copy keeps in-frame clones and lacks some. Among roughly 81,000 clones listed, more than 75% were seen once. Sequences were derived from CD4+ or CD8+ T cells sorted from blood, sampled in a trial of the OX40 agonist ivuxolimab. These receptors originate from an adult with an advanced solid tumor such as melanoma, head and neck, liver or kidney cancer. Both conserved end residues are part of each CDR3.

V gene	J gene	CDR3 protein
TRBV18	TRBJ1-1	CASSPNTVNTEAFF
TRBV7-3	TRBJ2-2	CASSLYRSGQGATGELFF
TRBV18	TRBJ2-1	CASSSTGRSYNEQFF
TRBV5-4	TRBJ2-2	CASSPGGFSGGELFF
TRBV6-5	TRBJ1-2	CASFPAGTVLSYTF
TRBV5-1	TRBJ2-3	CASSLTGSTDTQYF
TRBV6-5	TRBJ1-4	CASRTKTLGREKLFF
TRBV6-4	TRBJ2-3	CASRSDGRDTQYF
TRBV28	TRBJ2-1	CASTSLGTTNNEQFF
TRBV7-7	TRBJ2-3	CASSPGLDTDTQYF
TRBV10-1	TRBJ2-3	CASSESLAGLVGPRSTQYF
TRBV15	TRBJ1-3	CATRDTSSGNTIYF
TRBV5-4	TRBJ2-6	CASSFRQGATGANVLTF
TRBV5-1	TRBJ1-2	CASSLGGELSNYGYTF
TRBV4-1	TRBJ2-2	CASSQATSGGWELFF
TRBV5-4	TRBJ1-3	CASSLEGSGNTIYF
TRBV7-2	TRBJ2-1	CASSLGPNNEQFF
TRBV14	TRBJ1-2	CASSPEGPGYTF
TRBV10-3	TRBJ2-5	CAIRKGQGGETQYF
TRBV6-1	TRBJ2-5	CASIHGQVVKETQYF
TRBV7-2	TRBJ1-1	CASSPDRGRYLNTEAFF
TRBV27	TRBJ2-6	CASSLSFRGSLGANVLTF
TRBV7-3	TRBJ2-3	CASSISVADTQYF
TRBV6-5	TRBJ2-2	CASSYWFGTGELFF
TRBV7-8	TRBJ1-5	CASSPGTGEKQPQHF
TRBV14	TRBJ1-1	CASIDRQNTEAFF
TRBV2	TRBJ1-2	CASILRDIYGYTF
TRBV6-1	TRBJ2-1	CASSEASRDEQFF
TRBV5-4	TRBJ1-1	CASRTGRDTEAFF
TRBV5-1	TRBJ1-5	CASSLGNGVAQPQHF
TRBV7-2	TRBJ2-1	CASSSTSGGRDEQFF
TRBV5-1	TRBJ1-3	CASSSTGSNGNTIYF
TRBV29-1	TRBJ2-3	CSVVGGLDTQYF
TRBV5-6	TRBJ1-2	CASSPYRDSYGYTF
TRBV18	TRBJ1-1	CASSSQGANTEAFF
TRBV19	TRBJ1-5	CASTHRDQPQHF
TRBV29-1	TRBJ2-7	CSVSPSSYEQYF
TRBV7-8	TRBJ2-3	CASSPRTGGNTDTQYF
TRBV6-5	TRBJ1-3	CASKEPGANTIYF
TRBV7-3	TRBJ2-2	CASSRSSGELFF
TRBV10-1	TRBJ1-6	CASRSPLHF
TRBV27	TRBJ2-7	CASSFRFPSFGTGGYEQYF
TRBV9	TRBJ1-2	CASSLQNYGYTF
TRBV5-1	TRBJ2-7	CASSFQAYEQYF
TRBV5-1	TRBJ2-1	CASSLMGQGNNEQFF
TRBV7-2	TRBJ1-4	CASSLAGPYGDEKLFF
TRBV10-2	TRBJ1-1	CASSGTANTEAFF
TRBV4-1	TRBJ2-7	CASSQDHGGREQYF
TRBV6-5	TRBJ2-5	CASSKGTGVAETQYF
TRBV9	TRBJ1-1	CASTQRVNTEAFF
TRBV5-1	TRBJ2-1	CASSLAGLVGGSLSYNEQFF
TRBV5-1	TRBJ1-2	CASTGTEDGYTF
TRBV6-5	TRBJ1-1	CASSRQGGGTEAFF
TRBV11-2	TRBJ2-7	CASSGTGARGREQYF
TRBV4-1	TRBJ2-5	CASSPYGTGGGQETQYF
TRBV12-5	TRBJ2-1	CASGYKEGEQFF
TRBV5-6	TRBJ1-2	CASSWGRSASYGYTF
TRBV7-3	TRBJ2-2	CASSKDRGTGELFF